This entry concerns a single TCR beta chain. Its antigen remains undetermined. No base quality information exists; no much larger clone differs at one position. The CDR3 regions of human TCRbeta chains were subjected to immunosequencing. The original methods were these. Repertoire TCRs were checked for matches against a reference library of SARS-CoV-2-specific TCRs that had been generated using the MIRA antigen-specificity platform. Breadth was defined as the fraction of unique TCRs that were SARS-CoV-2-associated, and depth was defined as the fraction of total T cells that were SARS-CoV-2-associated. Using the MIRA data, every spike-specific TCR was mapped to the spike region that the TCR reacted to and assigned to either a CD4 or a CD8 class. Log10-transformed breadth and depth values were compared by one-way ANOVA with Sidak's multiple comparisons tests. Imported from immuneACCESS, the table was reduced by TCRdb to in-frame sequences with V and J called. These copies leave out some clones; in studies compared against another copy, an unresolved V gene accounts for under half, and the cause of the remainder is not known. The DNA was the basis for D and trimming; V, J and clone size are from that table. A total of fewer than 180,000 clones appear in this sample, under 95% of them only once. The top ten clonotypes cover approximately 3.6% of the sample.

This sample was taken from a study of T cell responses to AZD1222 COVID-19 vaccine (dated by TCRdb to the early 2020s). In the study overall: TCR sequencing was performed for over 230 trial participants, of whom around 200 were given two doses of AZD1222 and approximately 25 were given two doses of MenACWY control vaccine. Enrollment into the trials was organized by age into subgroups of 18-55, 56-69 and 70-plus years, and those subgroups contained roughly 150, 30 and 60 TCR-sequenced participants, respectively.

The paper's findings and limits, for the study overall: Participants were mostly white British, with more females than males. The authors suggested clonal diversity may have been underestimated. After two AZD1222 doses, both the breadth and the depth of spike-specific TCRs were significantly higher than at day 0 and than in MenACWY recipients. Conclusions about previously exposed vaccinees are limited because only a handful of AZD1222 recipients were SARS-CoV-2 seropositive at baseline. The whole spike protein was spanned by vaccine-associated CD4 TCRs, and dominant responses were seen in regions 160-218 and 743-854. Reportedly, almost half of the unique spike-specific TCRs recognized epitopes lying outside the regions that are mutated in the B.1.351 and B.1.1.7 variants. The 56-69-year group was small, and its depth increase did not reach significance, likely because of low power. Because no day 14 peak-response samples were available, repertoires were characterized only after the peak T cell response.

According to the germline V gene, CDR1 reads MGHRA and CDR2 reads YSYEKL. The germline V and J ends show losses of 4 bases and 7 bases respectively, and no gene match explains 9 bases of the junction. The CDR3 sequence holds 16 residues, the cysteine and phenylalanine included. The only DNA kept is the CDR3, 48 bases in frame from the first base. This specimen's time point label, per the study, means: about 28 days (+/-7) after the second vaccine dose. AZD1222 recipients given second doses at about 4 weeks or at about 12 weeks were pooled, since spike-specific TCR depth and breadth were not found to differ between the two schedules. The vaccinee samples were drawn from two UK trials, COV001 and COV002, one of which was a single-blind randomized controlled phase 2/3 trial testing AZD1222 (ChAdOx1 nCoV-19) in healthy adults. For TCRbeta chain sequencing, PBMC samples were collected from trial participants at day 0 and at day 28 after the second dose.

The sequence is built from TRBV4-1 and TRBJ2-1, and 11 bases in between align with TRBD2. This receptor was identified in an adult who received the AZD1222 COVID-19 vaccine. The sample was peripheral blood, taken 28 days after the second AZD1222 dose. CDR3 sequence: CASSRLLAGEYNEQFF. The nucleotide sequence reads TGCGCCAGCAGCCGCTTACTAGCGGGAGAGTATAATGAGCAGTTCTTC.